This record looks at one TCR beta chain sequence and its context. Its antigen remains unidentified. The record has no base qualities; no much larger clone is one base away. The germline V gene encodes CDR1 SQVTM and CDR2 ANQGSEA. Here V drops 7 bases and J drops 0 bases, and the junction holds 4 bases not matched to any gene. The CDR3 runs 13 amino acids, cysteine and phenylalanine included. The sequence is cut down to CDR3 DNA, 39 bases in frame from base 1. Collaborating institutions collected whole blood in K2EDTA tubes following their own protocols. For TCRbeta analysis, collaborators shipped samples in one of three forms: frozen whole blood, isolated PBMCs, or DNA extracted from either of those sample types. This entry comes from a study of blood T cell repertoires in COVID-19 (dated by TCRdb to the early 2020s). Background for the entire study: The collaborator samples originated in the United States, Italy and Spain and spanned the acute and convalescent phases of COVID-19. The prospective study material was composed of cDNA or gDNA derived from T cells, B-cell-depleted T cells, or PBMCs. Subjects who had been exposed to COVID-19, were actively infected with it, or had recovered from it provided the deeply sampled blood TCRbeta repertoires that made up the dataset. The repertoires were made available in a free public database intended to serve as a resource for research on the immune response to SARS-CoV-2. Samples were obtained from the ongoing ImmuneRACE study (first 160 participants) and from some 1,200 subjects provided by 6 global collaborators. Sample metadata almost always included a de-identified subject ID, COVID-19 status, age in years and sex. Where available, HLA class I and class II types were taken from metadata supplied by the sample provider and were not determined by assay-based typing. The investigation overall reported the following: The quantity of clinical and demographic metadata differed by source and by participant and was supplied without curation.

The immunoSEQ Assay, a bias-controlled multiplex PCR, was used to amplify TCRbeta CDR3 regions from genomic DNA. In the authors' own workflow: Within the assay, amplification of reference gene primers was used to estimate how many nucleated cells each sample contained. Sequence reads were collapsed and filtered to measure the absolute abundance of every unique TCRbeta CDR3 rearrangement. Productive Simpson clonality was computed per sample as the square root of Simpson's diversity index over productive rearrangements. The table was pulled from immuneACCESS by TCRdb, which kept in-frame rearrangements only. Such tables lose some clones; where checked, under half of the loss comes from unresolved V genes, and the rest has no known cause. V and J calls and clone size come straight from that table; D and trimming were deduced from the DNA. The sample table lists about 100,000 clones, just under 85% of them with a count of one. Under 15% of the sample comes from the top ten.

The sequence joins TRBV29-1 to TRBJ2-3; 7 junctional bases match TRBD1. This sequence originates from a man aged 45 to 65 with active or convalescent COVID-19. Sequencing was carried out using peripheral blood. The CDR3 protein sequence reads: CSALTGSTDTQYF. The DNA sequence is TGCAGCGCACTGACAGGGAGCACAGATACGCAGTATTTT.